This passage covers 23 T cell receptor beta chains from one sample sequenced in a study of T cells after yellow fever vaccination. TCRdb analysed the 5' RACE reads with MiXCR anew, one entry per CDR3 protein. The sample lists about 360,000 distinct CDR3 sequences, 6.2% occurring once. This specimen was PBMCs, taken 5 days after the yellow fever booster vaccination. The receptors originated from a man in his thirties or forties who received the YFV17D yellow fever vaccine.

This clonotype was picked up many times. The chain joins TRBV3-1 to TRBJ2-7; 10 bases line up with TRBD2. Trimming took 0 bases from V and 4 from J; bases not matched to a gene: 3. There are 15 residues in the CDR3. Looked up from germline, CDR1 is LGHDT and CDR2 is YNNKEL (reference sequence). This chain's CDR3 is CASSQDEREGYEQYF. CDR3 coding DNA: TGTGCCAGCAGCCAAGATGAGCGGGAGGGTTACGAGCAGTACTTC.

The sample holds many counts of this clonotype. The V gene is TRBV20-1, the J gene TRBJ2-3, with TRBD2 matching over 14 bases. Germline CDR1 DFQATT, CDR2 SNEGSKA (reference sequence). This CDR3 has 17 residues. J was trimmed by 1 base and V by 2 bases; bases with no gene match: 5. The CDR3 sequence: CSARPGTSGSGTDTQYF. CDR3 in DNA: TGCAGTGCTAGACCGGGGACTAGCGGGAGTGGCACAGATACGCAGTATTTT.

This chain links TRBV29-1 with TRBJ2-3; 10 bases line up with TRBD2. Germline CDR1 reads SQVTM; CDR2 reads ANQGSEA. The V and J ends lost 7 bases and 6 bases, in that order; junction bases with no gene match: 7. The CDR3 runs 13 residues. The CDR3 protein is CSAGLAAPDTQYF. As DNA, the CDR3 is TGCAGCGCCGGACTAGCGGCCCCGGATACGCAGTATTTT.

This clonotype showed up just a few times. The chain links TRBV19 to TRBJ2-1; the D gene is possibly TRBD1 (5 bases). The germline gives CDR1 LNHDA, CDR2 SQIVND (reference sequence). The CDR3 has 11 amino acids. Trimming left V 1 base short and J 10 bases short, with 5 bases between. The CDR3 DNA is TGTGCCAGTAGTATAGGACAGGAGCAGTTCTTC. Residues: CASSIGQEQFF.

V usage is TRBV6-2 or TRBV6-3 and J usage is TRBJ2-2; D possibly corresponds to TRBD1 (6 bases). Trimming pared 2 bases from V and 0 bases from J, leaving 13 bases between. This CDR3 has 17 amino acids. Germline loops: CDR1 MNHEY, CDR2 SVGEGT. CDR3 nucleotides: TGTGCCAGCAGTTACCCCAGGGGACGTACGAACACCGGGGAGCTGTTTTTT. It encodes CASSYPRGRTNTGELFF.

This clonotype turned up a few times. The genes are TRBV6-6 and TRBJ1-1; TRBD1 aligns across 8 bases. Trimming cost V 7 bases and J 8 bases; bases outside gene matches: 3. Germline V gene data show CDR1 as MNHNY and CDR2 as SVGAGI (reference sequence). This CDR3 is 11 amino acids long. In DNA form, the CDR3 reads TGTGCCAGCATCAGGGGGCGGGAAGCTTTCTTT. This encodes CASIRGREAFF.

This clonotype was counted at least ten times. The chain combines TRBV6-1 with TRBJ1-2, with TRBD1 matching 8 bases. V lost 9 bases, J lost 8 bases, and 14 bases stayed unmatched. Looked up from germline, CDR1 is MNHNS and CDR2 is SASEGT. The CDR3 sequence is 14 residues long. Here the CDR3 reads CASNIQGDLVGYTF. DNA for the CDR3: TGTGCCAGTAACATACAGGGGGACCTGGTGGGCTACACCTTC.

This clonotype was counted many times. The CDR3 nucleotides are TGTGCCAGCAGTCAGACGGGACTAGCCAAAAACATTCAGTACTTC. Translated: CASSQTGLAKNIQYF. This rearrangement joins TRBV28 to TRBJ2-4; the D gene is possibly TRBD2 (6 bases). The CDR3 has 15 residues. The germline V and J ends were trimmed by 5 bases and 0 bases, with 11 bases remaining between them. Germline CDR1 MDHEN, CDR2 SYDVKM. The full variable domain, in which reference TRBV28 and TRBJ2-4 provide the parts outside the CDR3, is DVKVTQSSRYLVKRTGEKVFLECVQDMDHENMFWYRQDPGLGLRLIYFSYDVKMKEKGDIPEGYSVSREKKERFSLILESASTNQTSMYLCASSQTGLAKNIQYFGAGTRLSVL.

This clonotype was counted ten times or more. The chain is built from TRBV5-1 and TRBJ2-1; 7 nucleotides match TRBD2. CDR1 and CDR2 (germline): SGHRS, YFSETQ. J lost 8 bases, V lost 2 bases, and 10 bases had no gene match. The CDR3 extends over 15 amino acids. CDR3 region: CASSLEGGSGYEQFF. CDR3 sequence (DNA): TGCGCCAGCAGCTTAGAAGGCGGGAGCGGCTATGAGCAGTTCTTC. Full variable domain (outside the CDR3, taken from reference TRBV5-1 and TRBJ2-1): KAGVTQTPRYLIKTRGQQVTLSCSPISGHRSVSWYQQTPGQGLQFLFEYFSETQRNKGNFPGRFSGRQFSNSRSEMNVSTLELGDSALYLCASSLEGGSGYEQFFGPGTRLTVL.

This clonotype has only a few counts. The chain links TRBV20-1 to TRBJ2-7, with D possibly being TRBD1 (5 bases). The CDR3 is made up of 14 amino acids. The germline V gene has CDR1 DFQATT and CDR2 SNEGSKA (reference sequence). Trimming removed 1 base at V and 2 bases at J, with 12 bases between. The CDR3 DNA follows: TGCAGTGCTAGAGTGGAACAGGCGGCCTACGAGCAGTACTTC. As protein: CSARVEQAAYEQYF.

In this sample, this clonotype turned up many times. The J gene is TRBJ2-7, the V gene TRBV3-1, with D hard to call. Between the trimmed V and J ends, which lost 1 base and 5 bases, there was a span of 6 bases. This CDR3 is built from 12 residues. Germline-derived CDR1 and CDR2 are LGHDT and YNNKEL (reference sequence). CDR3 protein: CASSQGWHEQYF. CDR3 nucleotides: TGTGCCAGCAGCCAAGGGTGGCACGAGCAGTACTTC.

With respect to this clonotype: A read error may produce the germline difference seen at one junction end. The rearrangement joins TRBV20-1 to TRBJ2-1; 8 nucleotides line up with TRBD2. Germline V gene sequence: CDR1 DFQATT, CDR2 SNEGSKA (reference sequence). There are 17 residues in the CDR3. This chain's CDR3 is CCARTDERERGYNEQFF. Written as DNA, the CDR3 is TGCTGTGCTAGAACCGACGAGCGGGAGCGGGGCTACAATGAGCAGTTCTTC.

This chain uses TRBV20-1 with TRBJ2-5; 12 positions match TRBD2. With 7 bases clipped from V and 4 bases from J, the junction kept 1 base outside the gene matches. CDR3 length: 12 amino acids. CDR1 and CDR2 (germline): DFQATT, SNEGSKA (reference sequence). DNA for the CDR3: TGCAGTGGACTAGCGGGAGTAGAGACCCAGTACTTC. It yields the protein CSGLAGVETQYF.

The genes are TRBV7-2 and TRBJ2-7; no clear D. Germline V gene data show CDR1 as SGHTA and CDR2 as FQGNSA. V was cut by 5 bases and J by 2 bases, with 16 bases left in between. CDR3 length: 15 amino acids. The CDR3: CASSQRVGSTYEQYF. CDR3 coding DNA: TGTGCCAGCAGCCAAAGGGTCGGGTCGACCTACGAGCAGTACTTC.

This clonotype was counted a few times. The V and J genes are TRBV29-1 and TRBJ2-3; D ambiguous. Germline V gene data show CDR1 as SQVTM and CDR2 as ANQGSEA. V was clipped by 3 bases and J by 2 bases, with 6 bases between them. This CDR3 is 12 amino acids long. CDR3 loop: CSVEGTTDTQYF. DNA of the CDR3: TGCAGCGTTGAGGGCACCACAGATACGCAGTATTTT.

This clonotype was observed a few times. V and J are TRBV7-6 and TRBJ2-4; perhaps TRBD2 as D (6 bases). CDR3 length: 16 amino acids. The V end lost 5 bases, the J end lost 0 bases, and 14 bases lay between the germline ends. Germline CDR1 SGHVS, CDR2 FNYEAQ. CDR3 loop: CASSPRGSGAKNIQYF. CDR3 bases: TGTGCCAGCAGCCCCCGGGGTAGCGGAGCCAAAAACATTCAGTACTTC.

This rearrangement joins TRBV20-1 to TRBJ1-6; D gene uncertain. The CDR3 has 15 amino acids. V gave up 2 bases and J gave up 9 bases, with 17 bases separating them. Looked up from germline, CDR1 is DFQATT and CDR2 is SNEGSKA (reference sequence). The DNA of the CDR3 is TGCAGTGCTAGATTCCGGGGTTTGACCGGTTCACCCCTCCACTTT. Its protein product is CSARFRGLTGSPLHF.

This clonotype was picked up many times. The genes are TRBV20-1 and TRBJ2-7; 7 bases are shared with TRBD1. Germline V gene sequence: CDR1 DFQATT, CDR2 SNEGSKA (reference sequence). The CDR3 consists of 16 residues. V gave up 0 bases and J gave up 2 bases; unmatched junction bases: 10. CDR3 DNA: TGCAGTGCTAGAGATCTCGACAGGGAACCAACCTACGAGCAGTACTTC. As protein: CSARDLDREPTYEQYF.

The sample holds many counts of this clonotype. The rearrangement links TRBV28 to TRBJ2-7; D might be TRBD1 or TRBD2, each matching 5 bases. The CDR3 is made up of 14 amino acids. V was shortened by 2 bases and J by 1 base, with 9 bases between the two germline ends. From germline, CDR1 is MDHEN and CDR2 SYDVKM. CDR3 residues: CASSLDGASYEQYF. Written as DNA, the CDR3 is TGTGCCAGCAGTTTAGACGGGGCGTCCTACGAGCAGTACTTC. Combining the CDR3 with reference TRBV28 and TRBJ2-7 gives the whole variable domain DVKVTQSSRYLVKRTGEKVFLECVQDMDHENMFWYRQDPGLGLRLIYFSYDVKMKEKGDIPEGYSVSREKKERFSLILESASTNQTSMYLCASSLDGASYEQYFGPGTRLTVT.

This clonotype was seen more than once but under ten times. V usage is TRBV6-1 and J usage is TRBJ2-7; TRBD1 matches 7 bases. Germline lookup yields CDR1 MNHNS and CDR2 SASEGT. The J segment lost 6 bases and the V segment lost 6 bases, leaving 17 bases of the junction unmatched. CDR3 size: 16 residues. CDR3 nucleotides: TGTGCCAGCAGCCTCCGGTCCGGGACAGCGCCTAGCGAGCAGTACTTC. This codes for CASSLRSGTAPSEQYF.

This clonotype was counted ten times or more. This chain links TRBV12-3 or TRBV12-4 with TRBJ2-1, with D tentatively TRBD1 (5 bases). The CDR3 is 15 residues long. V was shortened by 6 bases and J by 6 bases, with 18 bases between the two germline ends. The CDR3 reads CASSPLQGIGNEQFF. In nucleotides, the CDR3 is TGTGCCAGCAGCCCGCTCCAGGGCATTGGCAATGAGCAGTTCTTC.

This clonotype was seen at least ten times. The rearrangement joins TRBV20-1 to TRBJ2-4; D is perhaps TRBD1 (5 bases). From germline, CDR1 is DFQATT and CDR2 SNEGSKA (reference sequence). V lost 8 bases and J lost 0, with 11 bases in between. The CDR3 length is 13 residues. CDR3 amino acids: CSIRATAKNIQYF. The CDR3 coding sequence is TGCAGTATCAGGGCTACAGCCAAAAACATTCAGTACTTC.

This clonotype came up many times. The chain combines TRBV7-2 with TRBJ2-5; D unclear. This CDR3 is 13 amino acids long. Germline V lookup: CDR1 SGHTA, CDR2 FQGNSA. Trimming cost V 5 bases and J 1 base, with 8 bases left between them. CDR3 bases: TGTGCCAGCAGCCAGCTGCCCCAAGAGACCCAGTACTTC. It is translated as CASSQLPQETQYF.